A selection of T cell receptor beta chains follows, all from one sample in a study of T-cell memory formation after mild COVID-19. TCRdb ran MiXCR on the 5' RACE reads and lists one entry per CDR3 protein. The top ten clones hold 9.5% to 15% of a sample with about 340,000 distinct CDR3 sequences, under 25% of them seen once. Sequenced material: PBMCs or a T cell subset sorted from them (not recorded which). All receptors come from an adult woman who had mild COVID-19 (a few samples of this study predate the infection). Cell type and time point are not known. The CDR3 runs from the conserved cysteine through the conserved F or W. A D gene is named only where the DNA matches it firmly. Not all rows give a size; the values are once, few, many and, for expanded clones, a class.

D gene	J gene	V gene	clone size	CDR3 DNA	CDR3 protein
.	TRBJ2-7	TRBV20-1	.	TGCAGTGCCCCGAGGGAAGGTCTCCTCTACGAGCAGTACTTC	CSAPREGLLYEQYF
.	TRBJ2-3	TRBV19	.	TGTGCCAGTAGTACCCCGAAGGGCCTTCATCGAGATACGCAGTATTTT	CASSTPKGLHRDTQYF
TRBD2	TRBJ2-1	TRBV11-2	.	TGTGCCAGCAGCTACCTAGCGGGTCTGGGCAATGAGCAGTTCTTC	CASSYLAGLGNEQFF
TRBD2	TRBJ2-1	TRBV7-6	few	TGTGCCAGCAGCCCACGTCTAGCGGGGGGGCAGCAGTTCTTC	CASSPRLAGGQQFF
TRBD2	TRBJ2-3	TRBV4-3	.	TGCGCCAGCAGCCAAGATCCCGGGTTAGCGGGACTCACAGATACGCAGTATTTT	CASSQDPGLAGLTDTQYF
.	TRBJ1-1	TRBV6-1	.	TGTGCCAGCAGCGAGGACACCTTGAACACTGAAGCTTTCTTT	CASSEDTLNTEAFF
.	TRBJ2-7	TRBV20-1	few	TGCAGTGCTAGAGGGCCGGACTCCTACGAGCAGTACTTC	CSARGPDSYEQYF
.	TRBJ2-1	TRBV5-1	.	TGCGCCAGCAGCCTGTCCGGGACACCCTCCTACAATGAGCAGTTCTTC	CASSLSGTPSYNEQFF
.	TRBJ2-7	TRBV7-2	.	TGTGCCAGCAGCTTAGCACCTTTCTACGAGCAGTACTTC	CASSLAPFYEQYF
.	TRBJ2-1	TRBV4-3	many	TGCGCCAGCAGCCAACGGCGCGGGGACTACAATGAGCAGTTCTTC	CASSQRRGDYNEQFF
TRBD2	TRBJ2-3	TRBV5-1	few	TGCGCCAGCAGCTTGGAGATAGCGGGGGGGACAGATACGCAGTATTTT	CASSLEIAGGTDTQYF
TRBD2	TRBJ2-1	TRBV7-3	.	TGTGCCAGCAGCCCCCGGGGCGGGAGTGCCTACAATGAGCAGTTCTTC	CASSPRGGSAYNEQFF
TRBD2	TRBJ2-2	TRBV11-2	.	TGTGCCAGCAGCCCTAGCGGGAGGGCCATCCGGGAGCTGTTTTTT	CASSPSGRAIRELFF
.	TRBJ2-6	TRBV4-1	.	TGCGCCAGCAGCCAAGTATTACACTCTGGGGCCAACGTCCTGACTTTC	CASSQVLHSGANVLTF
.	TRBJ1-1	TRBV29-1	few	TGCAGCGCCGCCCCCCTGGGGACTGAAGCTTTCTTT	CSAAPLGTEAFF
.	TRBJ1-4	TRBV7-6	few	TGTGCCAGCAGCTTAGGGGGCGGAACTAATGAAAAACTGTTTTTT	CASSLGGGTNEKLFF
.	TRBJ2-1	TRBV7-9	few	TGTGCCAGCAGCCCCCTCCCCGTCGAGCAGTTCTTC	CASSPLPVEQFF
.	TRBJ2-7	TRBV6-1	few	TGTGCCAGCAACTCCTACGAGCAGTACTTC	CASNSYEQYF
TRBD2	TRBJ2-3	TRBV6-2/TRBV6-3	.	TGTGCCAGCCAATTCGGACTAGCGGGAGCTGAAGATACGCAGTATTTT	CASQFGLAGAEDTQYF
TRBD2	TRBJ2-7	TRBV7-9	few	TGTGCCAGCAGCTTAGAACTAGCGGGAGACGAGCAGTACTTC	CASSLELAGDEQYF
.	TRBJ2-2	TRBV6-1	many	TGTGCCAGTTCTACCAGGGGTTCCGGGGAGCTGTTTTTT	CASSTRGSGELFF
TRBD1	TRBJ2-4	TRBV5-5	many	TGTGCCAGCAGCCTACAGGGGAAAAACATTCAGTACTTC	CASSLQGKNIQYF
TRBD2	TRBJ2-3	TRBV30	few	TGTGCCTGGACCTTGACTAGCGGGGGCACAGATACGCAGTATTTT	CAWTLTSGGTDTQYF
.	TRBJ2-5	TRBV20-1	few	TGCAGTGCCATAGGACCGGCTGAGACCCAGTACTTC	CSAIGPAETQYF
.	TRBJ2-1	TRBV7-9	.	TGTGCCAGCAGCTTAGTGTCCTTCTCCTACAATGAGCAGTTCTTC	CASSLVSFSYNEQFF
TRBD2	TRBJ2-7	TRBV3-1	.	TGTGCCAGCAGACTAGCGGGAAAGGATGAGCAGTACTTC	CASRLAGKDEQYF
.	TRBJ2-3	TRBV7-2	.	TGTGCCAGCAGCCCAGCTTACACGAACACAGATACGCAGTATTTT	CASSPAYTNTDTQYF
TRBD1	TRBJ1-2	TRBV7-8	few	TGTGCCAGCAGCTTGGACAGGGAAGGCTATGGCTACACCTTC	CASSLDREGYGYTF
.	TRBJ2-7	TRBV5-1	few	TGCGCCAGTCGCCGGGACACCCCCTACGAGCAGTACTTC	CASRRDTPYEQYF
.	TRBJ1-6	TRBV7-9	.	TGTGCCAGCAGCCGCCCGGGGGACAATAATTCACCCCTCCACTTT	CASSRPGDNNSPLHF
.	TRBJ2-1	TRBV11-2	few	TGTGCCAGCAGCTCGCGCACGGCGAGGGGTGAGCAGTTCTTC	CASSSRTARGEQFF
TRBD2	TRBJ2-5	TRBV24-1	many	TGTGCCACCAGTGACCCGACTAGCGGCCAAGAGACCCAGTACTTC	CATSDPTSGQETQYF
.	TRBJ2-1	TRBV6-2/TRBV6-3	.	TGTGCCAGCATCGGACGTTCACTAAAGCAGTTCTTC	CASIGRSLKQFF
.	TRBJ2-1	TRBV5-6	few	TGTGCCAGCAGCTTGGGGCCTCGACCGGGGCAAAATGAGCAGTTCTTC	CASSLGPRPGQNEQFF
.	TRBJ2-7	TRBV11-2	.	TGTGCCAGCAGCGTCTCTAGGGGGAACTCCTACGAGCAGTACTTC	CASSVSRGNSYEQYF